Reported below is one T cell receptor (beta chain). The data stem from a study of OX40 agonist ivuxolimab in advanced cancers. This CDR3 comprises 16 residues. V lost 0 bases to trimming and J lost 1 base; unmatched junction nucleotides: 2. Sequencing used immunoSEQ multiplex PCR; TCRdb keeps in-frame clones, though not all of them. The sample yields about 20,000 clones, around nine tenths seen once. The input for sequencing was CD4+ or CD8+ T cells sorted from blood, taken in a trial of the OX40 agonist ivuxolimab. V and J are TRBV23-1 and TRBJ1-1; TRBD1 agrees at 10 bases. TRBV23-1 is reported as an ORF; its role is uncertain. The clonotype comes from an adult with an advanced solid tumor such as melanoma, head and neck, liver or kidney cancer. CDR3 in DNA: TGCGCCAGCAGTCAATCTAGGGACAGGGGGAACACTGAAGCTTTCTTT. Residues: CASSQSRDRGNTEAFF.